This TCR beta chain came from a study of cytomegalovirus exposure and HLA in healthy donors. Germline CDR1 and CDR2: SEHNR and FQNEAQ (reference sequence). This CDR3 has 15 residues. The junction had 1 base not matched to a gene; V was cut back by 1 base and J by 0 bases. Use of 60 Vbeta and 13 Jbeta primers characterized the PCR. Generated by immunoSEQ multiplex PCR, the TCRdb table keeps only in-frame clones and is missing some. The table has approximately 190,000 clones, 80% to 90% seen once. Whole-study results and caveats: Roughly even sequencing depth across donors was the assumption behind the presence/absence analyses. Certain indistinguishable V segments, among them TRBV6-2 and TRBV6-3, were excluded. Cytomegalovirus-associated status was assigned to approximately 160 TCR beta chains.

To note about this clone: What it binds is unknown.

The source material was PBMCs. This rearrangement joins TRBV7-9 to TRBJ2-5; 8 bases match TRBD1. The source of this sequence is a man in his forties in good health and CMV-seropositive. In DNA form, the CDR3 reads TGTGCCAGCAGCTTAGGGGACAGGTACCAAGAGACCCAGTACTTC. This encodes CASSLGDRYQETQYF.